What follows are 21 T cell receptor beta chains derived from one specimen sequenced in a study of memory CD4+ T cells and cytomegalovirus serostatus. Repertoires were generated with immunoSEQ multiplex PCR, while TCRdb's copy carries only in-frame clones and drops some. The table lists 50,000 to 75,000 clones, 82% of them singletons. Single viable CD3+CD4+CD8-CD45RO+ cells were sorted as the memory CD4+ T cells. Sequenced: memory CD4+ T cells from blood. The receptors here all came from an adult in good health and CMV-seronegative.

This clone was found once. The chain has TRBV10-3 and TRBJ2-7; tentatively, D is TRBD2 (6 bases). This CDR3 contains 14 residues. Trimming shortened V by 4 bases and J by 3 bases, and 13 bases separated the two germline ends. The germline CDR1 and CDR2 sequences are ENHRY and SYGVKD. CDR3: CAISAGTFYYEQYF. The CDR3 coding sequence is TGTGCCATCAGTGCAGGGACTTTTTACTACGAGCAGTACTTC.

The chain links TRBV29-1 to TRBJ1-3; D remains unclear. This CDR3 is 13 amino acids long. Germline loops: CDR1 SQVTM, CDR2 ANQGSEA. V dropped 3 bases and J dropped 8 bases, with 14 bases sitting between them. CDR3 sequence (DNA): TGCAGCGTTGAGCGGGGAAATAGAGACACCATATATTTT. Its translation: CSVERGNRDTIYF.

This chain joins TRBV28 and TRBJ1-1, with 9 positions matching TRBD1. Germline loops: CDR1 MDHEN, CDR2 SYDVKM. The V gene end was trimmed by 5 bases and the J gene end by 4 bases; junction bases not matched to a gene: 8. There are 15 residues in the CDR3. The CDR3: CASSPPGQGGTEAFF. The CDR3 bases are TGTGCCAGCAGTCCCCCGGGACAGGGCGGCACTGAAGCTTTCTTT.

The chain is built from TRBV5-5 and TRBJ2-1; TRBD2 matches at 16 bases. The trim removed 5 bases at V and 15 bases at J, leaving 11 bases unmatched. Germline V CDR1 and CDR2: SGHKS, YYEKEE (reference sequence). CDR3 length equals 15 residues. The CDR3 DNA is TGTGCCAGCAGTCCCGGGACTAGCGGGAGGGCCCATCCGTTCTTC. Protein sequence: CASSPGTSGRAHPFF.

The chain is built from TRBV6-6 and TRBJ1-3, with D perhaps matching TRBD1 (5 bases). CDR1 MNHNY and CDR2 SVGAGI come from the germline V gene (reference sequence). Deletions cut 8 bases from V and 2 bases from J, with 13 bases between. The CDR3 covers 14 residues. CDR3 bases: TGTGCCAGCTCAACGGGACTAACTGGAAACACCATATATTTT. Protein: CASSTGLTGNTIYF.

This clone is a singleton in its sample. The rearrangement links TRBV7-9 to TRBJ2-7; TRBD1 agrees at 7 bases. Germline V gene data show CDR1 as SEHNR and CDR2 as FQNEAQ (reference sequence). Trimming cost V 5 bases and J 5 bases; bases outside gene matches: 6. This CDR3 spans 13 amino acids. The CDR3 region has the DNA TGTGCCAGCAGCGCGACAGGGTACAACGAGCAGTACTTC. It is translated as CASSATGYNEQYF.

This clone occurred a few times. The gene calls are TRBV2 and TRBJ1-2; 8 nucleotides match TRBD1. The CDR3 contains 14 residues. Germline CDR1 SNHLY, CDR2 FYNNEI. V gave up 7 bases and J gave up 0 bases; unmatched junction bases: 4. The CDR3 nucleotides are TGTGCCAGCAAAGGACAGGGAGCTAACTATGGCTACACCTTC. It encodes CASKGQGANYGYTF. The full variable domain, with the rest looked up from reference TRBV2 and TRBJ1-2, is EPEVTQTPSHQVTQMGQEVILRCVPISNHLYFYWYRQILGQKVEFLVSFYNNEISEKSEIFDDQFSVERPDGSNFTLKIRSTKLEDSAMYFCASKGQGANYGYTFGSGTRLTVV.

The CDR3 nucleotides read TGTGCCAGCAGCTTAGACAGAGAATATGGCTACACCTTC. The encoded protein is CASSLDREYGYTF. The chain employs TRBV7-2 and TRBJ1-2; D gene uncertain. Germline CDR1 is SGHTA and CDR2 is FQGNSA. V lost 1 base and J lost 5, with 8 bases in between. There are 13 residues in the CDR3.

The rearrangement links TRBV18 to TRBJ2-6; D is undetermined. The germline V and J ends were trimmed by 3 bases and 4 bases, with 19 bases remaining between them. Germline values: CDR1 KGHSH, CDR2 LQKENI. This CDR3 has 18 residues. CDR3 residues: CASSPRLQAGSGANVLTF. The DNA of the CDR3 is TGTGCCAGCTCACCGCGTCTCCAGGCTGGTTCCGGGGCCAACGTCCTGACTTTC.

The J gene is TRBJ1-2, the V gene TRBV5-1; 7 nucleotides align to TRBD1. This CDR3 region has 15 residues. With 2 bases clipped from V and 1 base from J, the junction kept 5 bases outside the gene matches. CDR1 and CDR2 (germline): SGHRS, YFSETQ. CDR3 DNA: TGCGCCAGCAGCTTTACGAGACAGGGTAACTATGGCTACACCTTC. Amino acid sequence: CASSFTRQGNYGYTF.

The chain joins TRBV5-1 to TRBJ2-7; D may be TRBD1 (6 bases). With 3 bases removed from V and 4 bases from J, the gap between germline ends came to 11 bases. The length of the CDR3 is 13 residues. CDR1 is SGHRS and CDR2 is YFSETQ in the germline V gene. The CDR3 loop reads CASSSLQGYEQYF. The CDR3 nucleotides are TGCGCCAGCAGCTCGTTACAGGGTTACGAGCAGTACTTC.

The chain joins TRBV30 to TRBJ1-4; no reliable D call. Trimming cost V 3 bases and J 3 bases, with 8 bases left between them. CDR1 is GTSNPN, CDR2 SVGIG, per germline (reference sequence). This CDR3 region has 13 residues. The CDR3 here is CAWSRLSNEKLFF. CDR3 bases: TGTGCCTGGAGCAGGCTTTCTAATGAAAAACTGTTTTTT.

The rearrangement uses TRBV7-2 and TRBJ2-7; 8 bases are shared with TRBD2. Germline CDR1 reads SGHTA; CDR2 reads FQGNSA. The CDR3 spans 14 residues. The J segment lost 6 bases and the V segment lost 7 bases, leaving 11 bases of the junction unmatched. The CDR3 sequence is CASTPGTRTFEQYF. The CDR3 DNA follows: TGTGCCAGCACCCCCGGGACTAGGACTTTCGAGCAGTACTTC.

The V call is TRBV6-1, the J call TRBJ1-5; 10 nucleotides agree with TRBD1. V shed 3 bases, J shed 6 bases, and the junction held 8 bases outside the gene matches. Germline values: CDR1 MNHNS, CDR2 SASEGT. The CDR3 totals 16 residues. In DNA form, the CDR3 reads TGTGCCAGCAGTGAGATGGGACAGGGGTTCGGTCAGCCCCAGCATTTT. Translating it yields CASSEMGQGFGQPQHF.

This chain connects TRBV6-1 to TRBJ1-2; D remains ambiguous. Germline lookup yields CDR1 MNHNS and CDR2 SASEGT. V lost 8 bases to trimming and J lost 4 bases, with 14 bases between them. The CDR3 has 13 residues. CDR3 protein: CASQREGAYGYTF. Here the CDR3 DNA reads TGTGCCAGCCAACGAGAGGGTGCCTATGGCTACACCTTC.

The V and J genes are TRBV6-1 and TRBJ1-1; D gene unclear. The V end was cut by 6 bases, the J end by 10 bases, with 21 bases between. The germline CDR1 and CDR2 sequences are MNHNS and SASEGT. The CDR3 has 14 amino acids. The CDR3 spells CASRGGPNEVTAFF. CDR3 in DNA: TGTGCCAGCAGGGGAGGGCCGAACGAGGTGACAGCTTTCTTT.

This sequence joins TRBV27 and TRBJ2-7; 10 nucleotides line up with TRBD1. Losses at the gene ends were 8 bases for V and 4 bases for J; bases not matched to a gene: 11. This CDR3 region has 15 residues. Germline V gives CDR1 MNHEY, CDR2 SMNVEV (reference sequence). The CDR3 sequence is CASPRTGTGAYEQYF. CDR3 nucleotide sequence: TGTGCCAGCCCTAGAACCGGGACAGGGGCGTACGAGCAGTACTTC.

J is TRBJ2-3 and V is TRBV19, with TRBD1 identical over 10 bases. Germline V lookup: CDR1 LNHDA, CDR2 SQIVND (reference sequence). J gave up 4 bases and V 7 bases, and 8 bases lay outside the gene matches. CDR3 length: 15 amino acids. CDR3 protein: CASIGTGAGADTQYF. In DNA, the CDR3 is TGTGCCAGTATAGGGACAGGGGCGGGTGCAGATACGCAGTATTTT.

This clone was observed a few times. The chain links TRBV7-6 to TRBJ2-7; the D gene is possibly TRBD1 (6 bases). The ends were cut back, 5 bases at V and 0 bases at J, with 14 bases in the middle. The CDR3 extends over 15 amino acids. Germline lookup yields CDR1 SGHVS and CDR2 FNYEAQ. DNA for the CDR3: TGTGCCAGCAGCCAACACAGGGCATCCTCCTACGAGCAGTACTTC. Translation gives CASSQHRASSYEQYF.

By sample share, this clone is medium-sized. V gene TRBV19 combines with J gene TRBJ1-1; D remains unclear. Trimming took 3 bases from V and 11 from J, leaving 10 bases between them. Germline CDR1 is LNHDA and CDR2 is SQIVND (reference sequence). CDR3 length: 11 amino acids. CDR3 amino acids: CASSIGERAFF. CDR3 sequence (DNA): TGTGCCAGTAGTATCGGGGAAAGGGCTTTCTTT.

In the case of this clone: The sample contains more than one DNA sequence encoding this CDR3. This rearrangement joins TRBV5-4 to TRBJ1-1, with D unclear. Germline CDR1 reads SGHNT; CDR2 reads YYREEE (reference sequence). This CDR3 has 14 amino acids. V gave up 1 base and J gave up 3 bases, with 10 bases separating them. The CDR3 DNA is TGTGCCAGCAGCTTGTGGGGAGCGGACACTGAAGCTTTCTTT. Its translation is CASSLWGADTEAFF.